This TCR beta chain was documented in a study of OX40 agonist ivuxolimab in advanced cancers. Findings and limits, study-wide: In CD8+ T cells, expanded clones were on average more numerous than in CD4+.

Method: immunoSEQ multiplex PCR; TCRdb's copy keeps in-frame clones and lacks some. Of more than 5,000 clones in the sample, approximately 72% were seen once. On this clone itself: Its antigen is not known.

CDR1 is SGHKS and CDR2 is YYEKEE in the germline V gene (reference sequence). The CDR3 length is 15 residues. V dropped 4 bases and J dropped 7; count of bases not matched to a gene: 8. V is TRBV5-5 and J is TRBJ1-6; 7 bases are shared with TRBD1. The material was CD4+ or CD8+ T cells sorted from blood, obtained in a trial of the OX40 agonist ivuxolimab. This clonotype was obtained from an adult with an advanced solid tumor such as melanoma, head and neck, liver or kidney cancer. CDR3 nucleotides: TGTGCCAGCAGCGCCTACCGGGACAGCAATTCACCCCTCCACTTT. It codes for CASSAYRDSNSPLHF.